This TCR beta chain was identified in a study of regulatory T cells in long-lasting Graves disease. Study results and limitations: Blood alone, not thyroid tissue, was studied.

The CDR3 extends over 17 amino acids. The junction had 8 bases not matched to a gene; V was cut back by 3 bases and J by 1 base. The time point is: persistent/refractory GD, antithyroid drugs over 5 years with positive TRAb. Researchers made the TCR library from RNA that was extracted from PBMCs. This clonotype was found a few times. The target antigen is unknown. The TCR beta library used iRepertoire HTBI primers with Arm-PCR amplification of CDR3. MiXCR, applied by TCRdb to the multiplex PCR reads, yields one record per CDR3 protein. The profile shows 400,000 to 450,000 distinct CDR3 sequences, 20% to 30% of them singletons.

This sequence originates from a female donor with Graves disease. Here the sequenced sample was peripheral blood mononuclear cells (PBMCs), taken when the disease was refractory, from a patient treated with antithyroid drugs. The chain recombines TRBV12-3 or TRBV12-4 with TRBJ2-4, with 8 bases matching TRBD1. CDR3 sequence: CASSFYAGGAAKNIQYF. The CDR3 DNA is TGTGCCAGCAGTTTTTATGCAGGGGGCGCCGCCAAAAACATTCAGTACTTC.